A selection of T cell receptor beta chains follows, all from one sample in a study of T cells in Graves' hyperthyroidism and ophthalmopathy. TCRdb called the multiplex PCR reads again in MiXCR, with one record for every CDR3 protein. The sample contains 360,000 or so distinct CDR3 sequences, about 19% of which appear only once. The specimen was blood. All receptors come from a woman under 30 with Graves' hyperthyroidism. The CDR3 runs from the conserved cysteine through the conserved F or W. The order of the fields is clone size, J gene, D gene, V gene, CDR3 protein, CDR3 DNA. The D gene is left open where the match is weak. Where a row states a size, it is once, few, many or the class of an expanded clone; other rows omit it.

many	TRBJ1-6	NA	TRBV12-3/TRBV12-4	CASSLSQGGGSPLHF	TGTGCCAGCAGTTTAAGCCAGGGAGGAGGTTCACCCCTCCACTTT
NA	TRBJ2-2	NA	TRBV15	CATSRDRGQNTGELFF	TGTGCCACCAGCAGAGATCGGGGACAGAACACCGGGGAGCTGTTTTTT
NA	TRBJ2-7	TRBD1	TRBV20-1	CSADLGQGTYEPYF	TGCAGTGCAGACTTGGGACAGGGGACCTACGAGCCGTACTTC
many	TRBJ1-3	NA	TRBV6-1	CASRKSQGPSGNTIYF	TGTGCCAGCAGGAAATCGCAGGGACCCTCTGGAAACACCATATATTTT
many	TRBJ2-5	NA	TRBV5-8	CASSSGEVGETQYF	TGTGCCAGCAGCTCTGGAGAGGTAGGAGAGACCCAGTACTTC
many	TRBJ1-5	NA	TRBV12-3/TRBV12-4	CASSPGRWNQPQHF	TGTGCCAGCAGCCCGGGACGGTGGAATCAGCCCCAGCATTTT
few	TRBJ1-6	NA	TRBV13	CASSSVEVGVDSPLHF	TGTGCCAGCAGCTCTGTGGAGGTGGGCGTGGATTCACCCCTCCACTTT
many	TRBJ2-2	TRBD2	TRBV2	CASSDPLSGVNTGELFF	TGTGCCAGCAGTGACCCCCTAAGCGGGGTGAACACCGGGGAGCTGTTTTTT
NA	TRBJ2-7	NA	TRBV12-3/TRBV12-4	CASSPGASGLWEQYF	TGTGCCAGCAGCCCCGGCGCGTCTGGCCTCTGGGAGCAGTACTTC
many	TRBJ2-7	NA	TRBV6-1	CASRSFYGHEQYF	TGTGCCAGCAGGTCCTTCTATGGCCACGAGCAGTACTTC
NA	TRBJ1-5	NA	TRBV19	CASSITGNYQPQHF	TGTGCCAGTAGTATCACAGGGAACTATCAGCCCCAGCATTTT
many	TRBJ1-2	TRBD1	TRBV6-5	CASSRYDRANYGYTF	TGTGCCAGCAGTCGCTATGACAGGGCGAACTATGGCTACACCTTC
many	TRBJ1-2	TRBD1	TRBV20-1	CSARKGQGISGYTF	TGCAGTGCTAGGAAGGGACAGGGAATAAGCGGCTACACCTTC
many	TRBJ2-7	NA	TRBV3-1	CASSPGNPYYEQYF	TGTGCCAGCAGCCCCGGCAACCCCTACTACGAGCAGTACTTC
many	TRBJ2-2	NA	TRBV6-5	CASSYRPPLNTGELFF	TGTGCCAGCAGTTACAGGCCCCCTTTGAACACCGGGGAGCTGTTTTTT
many	TRBJ2-5	NA	TRBV24-1	CATAPRGQETQYF	TGTGCCACTGCTCCGAGGGGTCAAGAGACCCAGTACTTC
many	TRBJ2-6	TRBD1	TRBV14	CASSQGTDISGANVLTF	TGTGCCAGCAGCCAGGGGACAGACATCTCTGGGGCCAACGTCCTGACTTTC
NA	TRBJ2-7	TRBD2	TRBV12-3/TRBV12-4	CASSLYPSGGYSYEQYF	TGTGCCAGCAGTTTATACCCTAGCGGGGGGTACTCCTACGAGCAGTACTTC
many	TRBJ1-1	NA	TRBV5-1	CASSLSTQSGAEAFF	TGCGCCAGCAGCTTGTCCACCCAGTCGGGCGCTGAAGCTTTCTTT
many	TRBJ1-2	NA	TRBV12-3/TRBV12-4	CASSLRSNYGYTF	TGTGCCAGCAGTTTAAGGTCGAACTATGGCTACACCTTC
NA	TRBJ2-7	TRBD2	TRBV6-1	CASSLAGGREQYF	TGTGCCAGCAGTCTAGCGGGGGGGCGCGAGCAGTACTTC
many	TRBJ1-2	NA	TRBV7-9	CASSLPSNYGYTF	TGTGCCAGCAGCTTACCCTCTAACTATGGCTACACCTTC
few	TRBJ1-2	TRBD1	TRBV2	CASTGTGGLGYTF	TGTGCCAGCACCGGGACAGGGGGCCTTGGCTACACCTTC
many	TRBJ1-2	NA	TRBV12-3/TRBV12-4	CASNFDRANYGYTF	TGTGCCAGCAACTTCGACAGAGCTAACTATGGCTACACCTTC
many	TRBJ1-2	TRBD1	TRBV6-5	CASRRRGQGDYGYTF	TGTGCCAGCAGGAGGAGGGGACAGGGTGACTATGGCTACACCTTC
many	TRBJ1-2	NA	TRBV29-1	CSAVTSDVGNYGYTF	TGCAGCGCCGTTACCTCGGACGTTGGTAACTATGGCTACACCTTC
NA	TRBJ1-1	TRBD1	TRBV6-1	CASSTGTGGTEAFF	TGTGCCAGCAGTACCGGGACAGGGGGCACTGAAGCTTTCTTT
many	TRBJ1-6	NA	TRBV30	CAWTTLGQGSSPLHF	TGTGCCTGGACTACCTTGGGGCAGGGGTCTTCACCCCTCCACTTT
many	TRBJ2-2	NA	TRBV2	CASSEAWPHLTGELFF	TGTGCCAGCAGTGAAGCTTGGCCGCACCTTACCGGGGAGCTGTTTTTT